This T cell receptor beta chain was observed in a study of beta chain features in type 1 diabetes. This clone came up a few times. Antigen unknown. Regarding the study as a whole: A potential influence of HLA type upon TCRB rearrangement remained unresolved herein.

The whole isolated RNA underwent reverse transcription, so sequencing captured expressed TCRB transcripts. Sequenced by immunoSEQ multiplex PCR; TCRdb stores in-frame clones only, minus some. Of about 300,000 clones listed, approximately 8% are singletons. CDR3 length: 12 amino acids. Germline lookup yields CDR1 SQVTM and CDR2 ANQGSEA. The V and J ends lost 7 bases and 4 bases respectively, with 13 bases between them. This sequence originates from a woman aged 18 to 35 in good health. This rearrangement joins TRBV29-1 to TRBJ1-1; maybe TRBD1 (6 bases). The source material was central memory CD4+ T cells from blood. The CDR3 region is CSARGQFTEAFF. The CDR3, as DNA: TGCAGCGCCCGTGGACAGTTCACTGAAGCTTTCTTT.